The 21 T cell receptor beta chains listed next were all sequenced from one sample in a study of shared clonotypes between healthy human individuals. Repertoires were generated with immunoSEQ multiplex PCR, while TCRdb's copy carries only in-frame clones and drops some. The sample records roughly 330,000 clones, around two thirds being singletons. The sample consisted of memory CD4+ T cells sorted from blood. The sample's subset: CD45RA-negative fraction. Receptor source: a man aged 25-45 years in good health.

The chain recombines TRBV5-1 with TRBJ2-5, with unresolved D. This CDR3 region has 15 residues. Trimming removed 0 bases from V and 1 base from J, with 10 bases in between. The germline V gene has CDR1 SGHRS and CDR2 YFSETQ. CDR3 coding DNA: TGCGCCAGCAGCTTGGGGTGGGGAAGCCAAGAGACCCAGTACTTC. It encodes CASSLGWGSQETQYF.

This chain links TRBV11-1 with TRBJ2-3; TRBD1 matches at 7 bases. Germline CDR1 reads SGHAT; CDR2 reads FQDESV (reference sequence). V lost 0 bases and J lost 2; bases outside the gene matches: 8. The CDR3 contains 17 residues. The chain's CDR3 is CASSLAFDRVTTDTQYF. In nucleotides, the CDR3 is TGTGCCAGCAGCTTAGCCTTCGACAGGGTGACCACAGATACGCAGTATTTT.

The rearrangement joins TRBV7-9 to TRBJ2-3, with TRBD1 identical over 8 bases. There are 14 residues in the CDR3. The germline V gene has CDR1 SEHNR and CDR2 FQNEAQ (reference sequence). V shed 4 bases, J shed 2 bases, and the junction held 2 bases outside the gene matches. The CDR3 here is CASSWGQATDTQYF. In DNA, the CDR3 is TGTGCCAGCAGCTGGGGACAGGCCACAGATACGCAGTATTTT.

The J gene is TRBJ2-1, the V gene TRBV2, with D uncertain. V shed 6 bases and J shed 8 bases, with 11 bases lying between them. In germline, CDR1 is SNHLY, CDR2 FYNNEI. The CDR3 loop spans 12 amino acids. CDR3 DNA: TGTGCCAGCAGCTCTTGGGGTGATGAGCAGTTCTTC. Translated: CASSSWGDEQFF.

A few counts support this clone. J is TRBJ1-1 and V is TRBV29-1; TRBD1 is a possible D gene (5 bases). The length of the CDR3 is 12 residues. The germline V and J ends were trimmed by 7 bases and 6 bases, with 15 bases remaining between them. Germline CDR1 and CDR2: SQVTM and ANQGSEA. The CDR3 spells CSDGGGSAEAFF. CDR3 nucleotides: TGCAGCGACGGGGGTGGGTCCGCTGAAGCTTTCTTT.

The rearrangement joins TRBV2 to TRBJ2-7; 7 bases fit TRBD2. The CDR3 length is 12 residues. Germline V gives CDR1 SNHLY, CDR2 FYNNEI. With V trimmed by 7 bases and J by 3 bases, 3 bases remained unmatched. CDR3 nucleotide sequence: TGTGCCAGCAAGGGAGGGTTCTACGAGCAGTACTTC. This translates into CASKGGFYEQYF.

The chain links TRBV7-2 to TRBJ1-1; D is unresolved. This CDR3 has 13 residues. V lost 5 bases and J 3 bases, leaving 10 bases between the germline ends. Germline V gene lookup returns CDR1 SGHTA and CDR2 FQGNSA. The DNA for the CDR3 is TGTGCCAGCAGCCCCTCGAGGGACACTGAAGCTTTCTTT. Translated, it gives CASSPSRDTEAFF.

The sample holds a few counts of this clone. The rearrangement joins TRBV19 to TRBJ1-4, with a tentative D call TRBD1 (5 bases). CDR1 is LNHDA and CDR2 is SQIVND in the germline V gene (reference sequence). V was pared by 1 base and J by 4 bases, with 7 bases between. This CDR3 region has 14 residues. CDR3 sequence: CASSIAGGNEKLFF. The CDR3 DNA is TGTGCCAGTAGTATAGCCGGGGGTAATGAAAAACTGTTTTTT.

This clone was counted between two and nine times. The chain uses TRBV7-2 and TRBJ2-1; D not certain. Germline CDR1 and CDR2: SGHTA and FQGNSA. With 5 bases removed from V and 7 bases from J, the gap between germline ends came to 18 bases. CDR3 length: 15 residues. The CDR3 spells CASSTSSNGNNEQFF. In nucleotides, the CDR3 is TGTGCCAGCAGCACTTCCTCTAATGGTAATAATGAGCAGTTCTTC.

The rearrangement uses TRBV19 and TRBJ2-7, with D perhaps TRBD2 (5 bases). The CDR3 runs 12 residues. Germline-derived CDR1 and CDR2 are LNHDA and SQIVND (reference sequence). V lost 4 bases and J 4 bases, leaving 8 bases between the germline ends. CDR3 sequence (DNA): TGTGCCAGTAGTAACCGGGGTTACGAGCAGTACTTC. Translation: CASSNRGYEQYF.

The chain is built from TRBV10-3 and TRBJ2-2; D unresolved. In germline, CDR1 is ENHRY, CDR2 SYGVKD. The CDR3 has 15 amino acids. Trimming stripped 4 bases from V and 2 bases from J, with 11 bases between. CDR3 bases: TGTGCCATCAGTGTGGCCGAAGGAAACACCGGGGAGCTGTTTTTT. Its translation is CAISVAEGNTGELFF.

The CDR3 spells CASSPGQNEKLFF. The DNA for the CDR3 is TGTGCCAGCAGCCCAGGACAAAATGAAAAACTGTTTTTT. V is TRBV9 and J is TRBJ1-4, with D possibly being TRBD1 (5 bases). V lost 4 bases and J lost 5, with 9 bases in between. The CDR3 loop spans 13 amino acids. Germline V gene lookup returns CDR1 SGDLS and CDR2 YYNGEE. Filled out from reference TRBV9 and TRBJ1-4, the complete variable domain reads DSGVTQTPKHLITATGQRVTLRCSPRSGDLSVYWYQQSLDQGLQFLIQYYNGEERAKGNILERFSAQQFPDLHSELNLSSLELGDSALYFCASSPGQNEKLFFGSGTQLSVL.

This clone was picked up many times. The chain combines TRBV5-6 with TRBJ2-5, with 12 bases aligning to TRBD2. Unmatched junction bases numbered 8, after V lost 4 bases and J lost 4 bases. CDR3 length: 16 residues. Germline lookup yields CDR1 SGHDT and CDR2 YYEEEE. The CDR3 reads CASSKKPGLAGETQYF. As DNA, the CDR3 is TGTGCCAGCAGCAAAAAACCGGGACTAGCGGGAGAGACCCAGTACTTC.

V is TRBV19 and J is TRBJ2-1, with 14 bases lining up with TRBD2. The CDR3 totals 19 residues. J gave up 0 bases and V 6 bases, and 10 bases lay outside the gene matches. Germline V lookup: CDR1 LNHDA, CDR2 SQIVND (reference sequence). In DNA form, the CDR3 reads TGTGCCAGTAGCCTCCTGACTAGCGGGAGGGCTCGCTCCTACAATGAGCAGTTCTTC. It codes for CASSLLTSGRARSYNEQFF. The whole variable domain, remainder taken from reference TRBV19 and TRBJ2-1, is DGGITQSPKYLFRKEGQNVTLSCEQNLNHDAMYWYRQDPGQGLRLIYYSQIVNDFQKGDIAEGYSVSREKKESFPLTVTSAQKNPTAFYLCASSLLTSGRARSYNEQFFGPGTRLTVL.

DNA of the CDR3: TGTGCCAGCGTAAGGAAGGGGTCGGACACTGAAGCTTTCTTT. Translating it yields CASVRKGSDTEAFF. V is TRBV6-1 and J is TRBJ1-1; possibly TRBD1 for D (5 bases). Germline CDR1 and CDR2: MNHNS and SASEGT. Between the trimmed V and J ends, which lost 8 bases and 3 bases, there was a span of 16 bases. This CDR3 is built from 14 residues.

This clone occurred many times. The CDR3 nucleotides are TGTGCCAGCAGTGTGGGACAGGCTGTGGACACCATATATTTT. It encodes CASSVGQAVDTIYF. The V and J genes are TRBV2 and TRBJ1-3, with 8 positions matching TRBD1. In germline, CDR1 is SNHLY, CDR2 FYNNEI. The CDR3 sequence is 14 residues long. The V and J ends lost 4 bases and 8 bases, in that order; junction bases with no gene match: 7. Looking up the rest from reference TRBV2 and TRBJ1-3 gives the full variable domain: EPEVTQTPSHQVTQMGQEVILRCVPISNHLYFYWYRQILGQKVEFLVSFYNNEISEKSEIFDDQFSVERPDGSNFTLKIRSTKLEDSAMYFCASSVGQAVDTIYFGEGSWLTVV.

This chain links TRBV28 with TRBJ2-7, with 8 bases identical to TRBD2. The CDR3 runs to 14 residues. The V segment lost 2 bases and the J segment 6 bases; nucleotides outside the gene matches: 6. Germline CDR1 and CDR2: MDHEN and SYDVKM. This CDR3 is CASSLAGGGSEQYF. CDR3 nucleotides: TGTGCCAGCAGTTTAGCGGGAGGAGGGTCCGAGCAGTACTTC.

J is TRBJ1-1 and V is TRBV6-1; no reliable D call. This CDR3 has 13 amino acids. V dropped 4 bases and J dropped 1 base, with 7 bases sitting between them. Looked up from germline, CDR1 is MNHNS and CDR2 is SASEGT. CDR3 sequence: CASSVRANTEAFF. CDR3 sequence (DNA): TGTGCCAGCAGTGTGCGGGCGAACACTGAAGCTTTCTTT.

This clone was picked up one time. The CDR3 here is CASSESAGRETQYF. The CDR3 DNA follows: TGTGCCAGCAGTGAATCGGCAGGGAGAGAGACCCAGTACTTC. V is TRBV2 and J is TRBJ2-5; D may be TRBD1 or TRBD2 (5 bases each). Trimming shortened V by 2 bases and J by 4 bases, and 11 bases separated the two germline ends. The CDR3 covers 14 residues. Germline V lookup: CDR1 SNHLY, CDR2 FYNNEI.

This clone is labeled as medium-sized (0.01 to 0.1%). This chain's CDR3 is CASSNQLVSEQYF. In DNA, the CDR3 is TGTGCCAGCAGCAATCAACTAGTTTCCGAGCAGTACTTC. The chain is built from TRBV7-9 and TRBJ2-7, with TRBD2 as a possible D gene (5 bases). With 5 bases removed from V and 6 bases from J, the gap between germline ends came to 14 bases. CDR1 SEHNR and CDR2 FQNEAQ come from the germline V gene (reference sequence). CDR3 size: 13 residues.

The V gene is TRBV28, the J gene TRBJ2-1; 9 bases map to TRBD1. The V and J ends lost 1 base and 5 bases, in that order; junction bases with no gene match: 15. Germline lookup yields CDR1 MDHEN and CDR2 SYDVKM. The CDR3 is made up of 19 amino acids. The CDR3: CASSLLATISGTGNNEQFF. Written as DNA, the CDR3 is TGTGCCAGCAGTTTATTGGCGACAATCTCGGGGACAGGGAACAATGAGCAGTTCTTC.